These 29 T cell receptor beta chains came from one sample sequenced in a study of T-cell reconstitution after alpha-beta-depleted transplantation in children. Unique molecular identifiers were built into the TCRbeta library. TCRdb analysed the PCR reads with MiXCR anew, one entry per CDR3 protein. The sample has about 500,000 distinct CDR3 sequences; approximately 32% are singletons. The specimen was PBMCs from the stem cell graft donor, collected from the stem cell graft. The receptors shown here come from a human donor who donated a stem cell graft to a child with aplastic anemia.

The chain employs TRBV9 and TRBJ2-3; TRBD2 matches 9 bases. The CDR3 spans 15 residues. CDR1 and CDR2 from the germline V gene are SGDLS and YYNGEE. Trimming at V came to 3 bases and at J to 4 bases, leaving 6 bases not matched to a gene. CDR3: CASSAIAGVADTQYF. In nucleotides, the CDR3 is TGTGCCAGCAGCGCCATAGCGGGAGTGGCAGATACGCAGTATTTT.

In its sample, this clonotype was seen a few times. The gene calls are TRBV20-1 and TRBJ2-7; TRBD2 aligns across 10 bases. After removal of 3 bases from V and 1 base from J, the junction contained 9 bases not matched to a gene. This CDR3 comprises 16 residues. CDR1 and CDR2 from the germline V gene are DFQATT and SNEGSKA (reference sequence). CDR3 amino acids: CSASSQLAGLSYEQYF. DNA for the CDR3: TGCAGTGCTAGTTCACAACTAGCGGGACTTTCCTACGAGCAGTACTTC.

On this clonotype itself: One base away lies a much larger clone, so this may be a sequencing read error. Here the CDR3 DNA reads TGCGCCGGCAGCTTGGACAGCTCCTACAATGAGCAGTTCTTC. This sequence encodes CAGSLDSSYNEQFF. The chain uses TRBV5-1 and TRBJ2-1, with a tentative D call TRBD1 (6 bases). CDR1 is SGHRS, CDR2 YFSETQ, per germline. The CDR3 consists of 14 residues.

This clonotype occurred a few times. The gene calls are TRBV12-3 or TRBV12-4 and TRBJ1-2, with D unclear. V shed 7 bases and J shed 4 bases, with 19 bases lying between them. The CDR3 contains 15 residues. The CDR3 sequence is CASTRHGVGLYGYTF. The CDR3 region has the DNA TGTGCCAGCACCCGGCATGGGGTCGGGCTCTATGGCTACACCTTC.

This sequence joins TRBV20-1 and TRBJ1-1; the match to TRBD1 covers 8 bases. The CDR3 is 13 amino acids. Germline CDR1 is DFQATT and CDR2 is SNEGSKA (reference sequence). The junction had 5 bases not matched to a gene; V was cut back by 5 bases and J by 3 bases. CDR3 coding DNA: TGCAGTGCTTATACAGGGGGTTACACTGAAGCTTTCTTT. This gives the protein CSAYTGGYTEAFF.

V is TRBV7-9 and J is TRBJ2-7; 7 bases map to TRBD2. CDR1 is SEHNR, CDR2 FQNEAQ, per germline (reference sequence). The CDR3 is 14 residues long. V trimming: 0 bases; J trimming: 2 bases; junction bases outside the gene matches: 1. CDR3 sequence: CASSLAGGAYEQYV. The CDR3 nucleotides are TGTGCCAGCAGCTTAGCGGGGGGGGCCTACGAGCAGTACGTC.

This clonotype was counted between two and nine times. The chain has TRBV5-1 and TRBJ2-1; D may be TRBD1 (5 bases). With 1 base removed from V and 1 base from J, the gap between germline ends came to 9 bases. Germline-derived CDR1 and CDR2 are SGHRS and YFSETQ. The CDR3 extends over 15 amino acids. The CDR3 sequence: CASSLPAGSYNEQFF. In DNA, the CDR3 is TGCGCCAGCAGCTTGCCGGCAGGGTCCTACAATGAGCAGTTCTTC.

The rearrangement joins TRBV29-1 to TRBJ1-1, with D possibly TRBD1 on 5 matching bases. The CDR3 has 14 amino acids. V gave up 0 bases and J gave up 7 bases, with 15 bases separating them. Germline CDR1 is SQVTM and CDR2 is ANQGSEA. The CDR3 reads CSVEDTGGGSEAFF. The CDR3 coding sequence is TGCAGCGTTGAAGATACTGGGGGAGGCAGTGAAGCTTTCTTT.

This clonotype was counted once. The chain couples TRBV5-4 to TRBJ1-1; 9 positions agree with TRBD1. The CDR3 consists of 15 residues. Germline V gene data show CDR1 as SGHNT and CDR2 as YYREEE (reference sequence). The V gene end was trimmed by 5 bases and the J gene end by 4 bases; junction bases not matched to a gene: 9. CDR3 protein: CASSGGQGKITEAFF. The CDR3, as DNA: TGTGCCAGCAGTGGGGGACAGGGTAAGATCACTGAAGCTTTCTTT.

This clonotype was detected only a few times. The chain carries TRBV7-9 and TRBJ2-5; D remains unclear. Trimming removed 7 bases from V and 1 base from J, with 19 bases in between. The CDR3 has 16 residues. The germline V gene encodes CDR1 SEHNR and CDR2 FQNEAQ (reference sequence). DNA for the CDR3: TGTGCCAGCACCCTCGTCAATCGGCTCCGCCAAGAGACCCAGTACTTC. It specifies CASTLVNRLRQETQYF.

The chain employs TRBV5-1 and TRBJ2-5; 12 bases agree with TRBD2. V was clipped by 0 bases and J by 4 bases; unmatched bases: 7. This CDR3 spans 17 amino acids. Germline loops: CDR1 SGHRS, CDR2 YFSETQ. The CDR3 protein is CASSLGLAGETAETQYF. For the CDR3, the DNA is TGCGCCAGCAGCTTGGGACTAGCGGGAGAGACGGCAGAGACCCAGTACTTC.

The J gene is TRBJ2-2, the V gene TRBV3-1, with D unclear. V was pared by 1 base and J by 4 bases, with 4 bases between. The CDR3 is 13 residues long. Germline V gene sequence: CDR1 LGHDT, CDR2 YNNKEL (reference sequence). CDR3 sequence (DNA): TGTGCCAGCAGCCAAGTCGGCACCGGGGAGCTGTTTTTT. Translation: CASSQVGTGELFF.

This clonotype was picked up a small number of times. The chain links TRBV7-2 to TRBJ2-1; 13 bases line up with TRBD2. Germline CDR1 reads SGHTA; CDR2 reads FQGNSA. CDR3 length: 17 residues. The junction had 10 bases not matched to a gene; V was cut back by 4 bases and J by 7 bases. Here the CDR3 reads CASSSPRTSGRMNEQFF. Written as DNA, the CDR3 is TGTGCCAGCAGCTCTCCTCGGACTAGCGGGAGAATGAATGAGCAGTTCTTC.

The chain recombines TRBV9 with TRBJ1-1; tentatively, D is TRBD1 (6 bases). The CDR3 has 14 residues. V was shortened by 7 bases and J by 1 base, with 14 bases between the two germline ends. Germline V CDR1 and CDR2: SGDLS, YYNGEE. As DNA, the CDR3 is TGTGCCAGCGGCGGGGGAGGGGGGAACACTGAAGCTTTCTTT. Translating gives CASGGGGGNTEAFF.

V is TRBV11-2 and J is TRBJ2-1; 7 bases map to TRBD2. The V and J ends lost 5 bases and 4 bases, in that order; junction bases with no gene match: 11. Germline V lookup: CDR1 SGHAT, CDR2 FQNNGV. The CDR3 consists of 16 residues. CDR3 protein: CASSRRVQRGYNEQFF. The CDR3 nucleotides are TGTGCCAGCAGCAGAAGGGTACAGCGGGGTTACAATGAGCAGTTCTTC.

This clonotype was recorded a few times. The chain carries TRBV29-1 and TRBJ1-2, with 8 bases aligning to TRBD1. CDR1 and CDR2 (germline): SQVTM, ANQGSEA. This CDR3 is built from 11 residues. V was clipped by 6 bases and J by 4 bases; unmatched bases: 1. The CDR3 is CSVGQGYGYTF. CDR3 nucleotides: TGCAGCGTCGGACAGGGCTATGGCTACACCTTC.

The rearrangement uses TRBV7-2 and TRBJ1-2, with 8 bases identical to TRBD1. V gave up 5 bases and J gave up 4 bases; unmatched junction bases: 6. The CDR3 covers 14 residues. Germline V CDR1 and CDR2: SGHTA, FQGNSA. CDR3: CASSASGQGYGYTF. The CDR3 region has the DNA TGTGCCAGCAGCGCGTCCGGACAGGGCTATGGCTACACCTTC.

This clonotype was picked up one time. The chain employs TRBV21-1 and TRBJ2-5; the table gives TRBD1 as D, unverified against the DNA. TRBV21-1 is classified as a pseudogene. The CDR3 runs to 15 residues. The DNA of the CDR3 is TGTGCCAGCAGCAAAGGGGACAGGGGGCAAGAGACCCAGTACTTC. Translation: CASSKGDRGQETQYF.

This chain connects TRBV6-1 to TRBJ2-3, with D maybe TRBD2 (6 bases). The CDR3 is made up of 16 amino acids. Trimming shortened V by 11 bases and J by 0 bases, and 21 bases separated the two germline ends. In germline, CDR1 is MNHNS, CDR2 SASEGT. The DNA of the CDR3 is TGTGCCGGGCTCATGACCAGCGGGCCTAGCACAGATACGCAGTATTTT. It is translated as CAGLMTSGPSTDTQYF.

Turning to this clonotype: One junction end disagrees with the germline gene, perhaps due to a read error. This chain joins TRBV29-1 and TRBJ2-3; 11 nucleotides line up with TRBD2. The CDR3 loop spans 16 amino acids. Germline V gene lookup returns CDR1 SQVTM and CDR2 ANQGSEA. The CDR3 sequence: CTVLNLTSGDTDTQYF. CDR3 DNA sequence: TGCACCGTTCTCAATCTGACTAGCGGGGACACAGATACGCAGTATTTT.

The J gene is TRBJ2-3, the V gene TRBV5-4; 11 bases fit TRBD1. V trimming: 2 bases; J trimming: 3 bases; junction bases outside the gene matches: 5. CDR3 length: 16 residues. CDR1 is SGHNT and CDR2 is YYREEE in the germline V gene (reference sequence). The DNA of the CDR3 is TGTGCCAGCAGCTTTAGGACAGGGGGCCCGACAGATACGCAGTATTTT. It is translated as CASSFRTGGPTDTQYF.

This clonotype occurred a few times. The junction differs from germline at one of its ends, possibly a read error. The chain couples TRBV6-5 to TRBJ2-5; 10 bases match TRBD2. The germline CDR1 and CDR2 sequences are MNHEY and SVGAGI. The CDR3 has 18 amino acids. The CDR3 sequence is CASSLSSGLAGGQGTQYF. The CDR3 DNA is TGTGCCAGCAGTTTAAGTTCGGGGTTAGCGGGGGGACAAGGGACCCAGTACTTC.

This clonotype was seen a handful of times. The gene calls are TRBV5-6 and TRBJ2-3; TRBD2 matches 8 bases. There are 16 residues in the CDR3. V gave up 1 base and J gave up 3 bases; unmatched junction bases: 7. Germline V gives CDR1 SGHDT, CDR2 YYEEEE. The CDR3 DNA is TGTGCCAGCAGCTTGAGGGGGACTAGGACTACAGATACGCAGTATTTT. Translating it yields CASSLRGTRTTDTQYF.

The rearrangement uses TRBV7-2 and TRBJ1-1; possibly TRBD1 for D (6 bases). Germline values: CDR1 SGHTA, CDR2 FQGNSA. The ends were cut back, 4 bases at V and 3 bases at J, with 15 bases in the middle. CDR3 length: 15 residues. The CDR3 here is CASSSRGALYTEAFF. The DNA of the CDR3 is TGTGCCAGCAGCTCGAGGGGGGCCCTATACACTGAAGCTTTCTTT.

CDR3 coding DNA: TGTGCCAGCAGCCAAGAACCTAGCGGGAGCGAAAACATTCAGTACTTC. The encoded protein is CASSQEPSGSENIQYF. The chain couples TRBV4-2 to TRBJ2-4; 10 nucleotides line up with TRBD2. V shed 0 bases and J 5 bases; nucleotides not matched to a gene: 4. Germline-derived CDR1 and CDR2 are LGHNA and YNFKEQ. The CDR3 runs to 16 residues.

The chain uses TRBV7-2 and TRBJ1-3, with unresolved D. Trimming shortened V by 5 bases and J by 1 base, and 6 bases separated the two germline ends. Per the germline V gene, CDR1 is SGHTA and CDR2 is FQGNSA. CDR3 length equals 13 residues. CDR3: CASSEVSGNTIYF. The CDR3 DNA is TGTGCCAGCAGCGAAGTATCTGGAAACACCATATATTTT.

The chain joins TRBV29-1 to TRBJ2-1; 13 bases line up with TRBD2. Trimming took 3 bases from V and 1 from J; bases not matched to a gene: 9. Germline values: CDR1 SQVTM, CDR2 ANQGSEA. This CDR3 has 18 residues. The CDR3, as DNA: TGCAGCGTTGACGGGGGACTAGCGGGATACGTATCCTACAATGAGCAGTTCTTC. This codes for CSVDGGLAGYVSYNEQFF.

This clonotype was seen more than once but under ten times. The CDR3 is CASSSVRDRPYEQYF. The CDR3 nucleotides read TGTGCCAGCAGCTCGGTTAGGGACCGGCCCTACGAGCAGTACTTC. The rearrangement links TRBV7-9 to TRBJ2-7; D might be TRBD1 or TRBD2, each matching 5 bases. Trimming took off 4 bases at V and 2 bases at J, with 15 bases between the two ends. The CDR3 spans 15 residues. Germline assignment: CDR1 SEHNR and CDR2 FQNEAQ (reference sequence). Based on the CDR3 plus reference TRBV7-9 and TRBJ2-7, the full variable domain is DTGVSQNPRHKITKRGQNVTFRCDPISEHNRLYWYRQTLGQGPEFLTYFQNEAQLEKSRLLSDRFSAERPKGSFSTLEIQRTEQGDSAMYLCASSSVRDRPYEQYFGPGTRLTVT.

This clonotype was observed a few times. The CDR3 DNA reads as TGCGCCAGCAGAGGACAGGGACCGCCAGATACGCAGTATTTT. Translating it yields CASRGQGPPDTQYF. The rearrangement links TRBV5-1 to TRBJ2-3; TRBD1 agrees at 8 bases. The CDR3 length is 14 residues. Germline V gene data show CDR1 as SGHRS and CDR2 as YFSETQ. V was pared by 5 bases and J by 4 bases, with 6 bases of the junction left unmatched.